These 19 T cell receptor beta chains came from one sample sequenced in a study of persistence of HIV-infected CD4 T cells. This was the immunoSEQ version 4 assay in survey mode. The method was immunoSEQ multiplex PCR; TCRdb's version includes in-frame clones alone and lacks a portion of them. The sample holds tens of thousands of clones, 75% to 85% seen once. No antigen has been assigned to these receptors. Overlapping HIV-1 Gag 15-mer peptides at about 1 ug per peptide per mL were used. Sorted nonresponding memory CD4+ T cells were CD40L-negative, CD69-negative, CD45RO-high. Source: CD4+ T cells sorted from PBMCs after roughly 19-hour stimulation, taken from a patient who received antiretroviral therapy. These receptors all stem from an adult man with HIV who was CMV-seropositive.

The chain recombines TRBV7-2 with TRBJ2-7, with 7 bases aligning to TRBD2. Germline assignment: CDR1 SGHTA and CDR2 FQGNSA. J lost 6 bases, V lost 4 bases, and 15 bases had no gene match. The CDR3 extends over 16 amino acids. The CDR3 sequence: CASSSYPFTSATEQYF. The DNA of the CDR3 is TGTGCCAGCAGCTCATACCCTTTTACTAGCGCCACCGAGCAGTACTTC. The variable domain in full, completed from reference TRBV7-2 and TRBJ2-7, reads GAGVSQSPSNKVTEKGKDVELRCDPISGHTALYWYRQSLGQGLEFLIYFQGNSAPDKSGLPSDRFSAERTGGSVSTLTIQRTQQEDSAVYLCASSSYPFTSATEQYFGPGTRLTVT.

The rearrangement uses TRBV5-1 and TRBJ1-5; tentatively, D is TRBD1 (6 bases). Trimming shortened V by 2 bases and J by 8 bases, and 11 bases separated the two germline ends. This CDR3 comprises 13 residues. Germline V gene data show CDR1 as SGHRS and CDR2 as YFSETQ. CDR3 coding DNA: TGCGCCAGCAGCTTACAGGGAGAGGAGCCCCAGCATTTT. Translating it yields CASSLQGEEPQHF. Complete variable domain (other parts from reference TRBV5-1 and TRBJ1-5): KAGVTQTPRYLIKTRGQQVTLSCSPISGHRSVSWYQQTPGQGLQFLFEYFSETQRNKGNFPGRFSGRQFSNSRSEMNVSTLELGDSALYLCASSLQGEEPQHFGDGTRLSIL.

This clone was observed a few times. The V and J genes are TRBV29-1 and TRBJ1-1; maybe TRBD1 (6 bases). Between the trimmed V and J ends, which lost 4 bases and 3 bases, there was a span of 15 bases. Germline-derived CDR1 and CDR2 are SQVTM and ANQGSEA. CDR3 length equals 14 residues. The CDR3 here is CSVGNRATYTEAFF. The DNA of the CDR3 is TGCAGCGTTGGTAACAGGGCGACATACACTGAAGCTTTCTTT.

The chain recombines TRBV9 with TRBJ1-4, with D possibly TRBD1 on 6 matching bases. With 7 bases removed from V and 3 bases from J, the gap between germline ends came to 16 bases. The CDR3 runs 15 residues. The germline V gene encodes CDR1 SGDLS and CDR2 YYNGEE. The CDR3 DNA reads TGTGCCAGCGGGGGCAGGGAGGCCCCTAATGAAAAACTGTTTTTT. This translates into CASGGREAPNEKLFF.

The rearrangement links TRBV7-2 to TRBJ2-2, with 9 positions matching TRBD2. Per germline, CDR1 SGHTA and CDR2 FQGNSA. V was pared by 2 bases and J by 7 bases, with 5 bases of the junction left unmatched. The CDR3 covers 15 residues. CDR3 region: CASSLLISGSGELFF. Here the CDR3 DNA reads TGTGCCAGCAGCTTACTGATTAGCGGGAGCGGGGAGCTGTTTTTT.

The rearrangement uses TRBV5-6 and TRBJ2-7; D unclear. The CDR3 consists of 17 residues. The germline V gene encodes CDR1 SGHDT and CDR2 YYEEEE. Trimming shortened V by 0 bases and J by 2 bases, and 18 bases separated the two germline ends. CDR3 in DNA: TGTGCCAGCAGCTTGGTAGGCGGCGGAAGATGGCCCTACGAGCAGTACTTC. Protein sequence: CASSLVGGGRWPYEQYF.

The chain links TRBV5-6 to TRBJ1-4; 9 bases align to TRBD1. Germline loops: CDR1 SGHDT, CDR2 YYEEEE. This CDR3 region has 14 residues. After removal of 4 bases from V and 7 bases from J, the junction contained 5 bases not matched to a gene. The CDR3 DNA is TGTGCCAGCAGCAGGACAGGGGATATTGAAAAACTGTTTTTT. The encoded protein is CASSRTGDIEKLFF.

This chain connects TRBV3-1 (or the pseudogene TRBV3-2) to TRBJ1-1; 10 bases agree with TRBD1. V lost 4 bases, J lost 1 base, and 12 bases stayed unmatched. The CDR3 is 18 amino acids. Germline lookup yields CDR1 LGHDT and CDR2 YNNKEL (reference sequence). CDR3 nucleotide sequence: TGTGCCAGCAGCCCTCGGACAGGGGGATTCCGGGAGAACACTGAAGCTTTCTTT. Residues: CASSPRTGGFRENTEAFF.

The CDR3 DNA follows: TGTGCCAGCACTCGTAGGGACACCCAAGAGACCCAGTACTTC. Translated: CASTRRDTQETQYF. V and J are TRBV2 and TRBJ2-5; tentative D call: TRBD1 (6 bases). The ends were cut back, 7 bases at V and 1 base at J, with 13 bases in the middle. Germline V lookup: CDR1 SNHLY, CDR2 FYNNEI. The CDR3 sequence is 14 residues long.

This clone was observed a handful of times. The chain couples TRBV4-2 to TRBJ1-6; the D gene is possibly TRBD1 (6 bases). V was shortened by 0 bases and J by 7 bases, with 10 bases between the two germline ends. The CDR3 runs 15 residues. The germline CDR1 and CDR2 sequences are LGHNA and YNFKEQ. For the CDR3, the DNA is TGTGCCAGCAGCCAAGAAGGGACACGGAATTCACCCCTCCACTTT. Protein sequence: CASSQEGTRNSPLHF.

This chain links TRBV4-3 with TRBJ1-3; 7 nucleotides line up with TRBD1. V trimming: 0 bases; J trimming: 0 bases; junction bases outside the gene matches: 5. This CDR3 is 17 amino acids long. CDR1 is LGHNA and CDR2 is YSLEER in the germline V gene. In nucleotides, the CDR3 is TGCGCCAGCAGCCAAGAAAGGGGGCCCTACTCTGGAAACACCATATATTTT. It translates to CASSQERGPYSGNTIYF.

The V and J genes are TRBV11-1 and TRBJ2-5; D unresolved. The V end was cut by 9 bases, the J end by 1 base, with 9 bases between. The CDR3 contains 12 residues. Per germline, CDR1 SGHAT and CDR2 FQDESV (reference sequence). The CDR3 DNA reads as TGTGCCAGTTCCGGCAGCCAAGAGACCCAGTACTTC. Amino acids: CASSGSQETQYF.

J is TRBJ2-7 and V is TRBV7-2, with TRBD2 matching 7 bases. The V segment lost 0 bases and the J segment 6 bases; nucleotides outside the gene matches: 5. Per the germline V gene, CDR1 is SGHTA and CDR2 is FQGNSA. The CDR3 length is 14 residues. The CDR3 region has the DNA TGTGCCAGCAGCTTAGCGGGAGGGCCCACCGAGCAGTACTTC. This sequence encodes CASSLAGGPTEQYF.

The genes are TRBV5-1 and TRBJ2-5; 8 nucleotides line up with TRBD1. V lost 0 bases, J lost 2 bases, and 6 bases stayed unmatched. The CDR3 totals 16 residues. Germline V gives CDR1 SGHRS, CDR2 YFSETQ. CDR3 region: CASSLAIGQGQETQYF. The DNA of the CDR3 is TGCGCCAGCAGCTTGGCCATAGGACAGGGACAAGAGACCCAGTACTTC.

This rearrangement joins TRBV29-1 to TRBJ1-1, with 7 bases lining up with TRBD1. The CDR3 has 13 amino acids. Germline V gives CDR1 SQVTM, CDR2 ANQGSEA. Germline trimming cut 0 bases from V and 7 bases from J; bases unmatched to any gene: 5. CDR3 coding DNA: TGCAGCGTTGAAGATTTCCGGGACAGTGAAGCTTTCTTT. Translation gives CSVEDFRDSEAFF. Full variable domain (remainder filled in from reference TRBV29-1 and TRBJ1-1): SAVISQKPSRDICQRGTSLTIQCQVDSQVTMMFWYRQQPGQSLTLIATANQGSEATYESGFVIDKFPISRPNLTFSTLTVSNMSPEDSSIYLCSVEDFRDSEAFFGQGTRLTVV.

This chain joins TRBV5-4 and TRBJ1-2; unclear D gene. The germline CDR1 and CDR2 sequences are SGHNT and YYREEE (reference sequence). V gave up 3 bases and J gave up 5 bases, with 11 bases separating them. The CDR3 covers 13 residues. CDR3 protein: CASSSRGGYGYTF. Written as DNA, the CDR3 is TGTGCCAGCAGCTCCCGGGGAGGATATGGCTACACCTTC.

The chain recombines TRBV19 with TRBJ2-2, with 10 bases aligning to TRBD2. The CDR3 covers 17 residues. The germline V gene encodes CDR1 LNHDA and CDR2 SQIVND (reference sequence). Unmatched junction bases numbered 14, after V lost 6 bases and J lost 7 bases. The CDR3: CASRGVQREGLGGELFF. CDR3 coding DNA: TGTGCCAGTAGGGGTGTGCAGCGGGAGGGCCTCGGCGGGGAGCTGTTTTTT.

Written as DNA, the CDR3 is TGTGCCAGCAGGAGAGGGGATCAGCCCCAGCATTTT. It yields the protein CASRRGDQPQHF. The chain carries TRBV3-1 (or the pseudogene TRBV3-2) and TRBJ1-5; tentative D call: TRBD1 (5 bases). Germline assignment: CDR1 LGHDT and CDR2 YNNKEL (reference sequence). CDR3 size: 12 residues. The V and J ends lost 6 bases and 5 bases respectively, with 8 bases between them.

The chain links TRBV5-1 to TRBJ1-1; D might be TRBD1 (6 bases). Trimming left V 0 bases short and J 6 bases short, with 9 bases between. Germline CDR1 SGHRS, CDR2 YFSETQ. The CDR3 extends over 13 amino acids. The CDR3 sequence is CASSLVRGAEAFF. CDR3 in DNA: TGCGCCAGCAGCTTGGTCAGGGGCGCTGAAGCTTTCTTT. Full variable domain (outside the CDR3, taken from reference TRBV5-1 and TRBJ1-1): KAGVTQTPRYLIKTRGQQVTLSCSPISGHRSVSWYQQTPGQGLQFLFEYFSETQRNKGNFPGRFSGRQFSNSRSEMNVSTLELGDSALYLCASSLVRGAEAFFGQGTRLTVV.